The source of this T cell receptor (beta chain) is a study of blood T cell repertoires in COVID-19. Using immunoSEQ multiplex PCR, the repertoire was profiled, and TCRdb retains in-frame clones only, with some absent. The table records roughly 160,000 clones, roughly 83% of them present only once. This clone occurred once. Germline assignment: CDR1 SGHTA and CDR2 FQGNSA. The CDR3 covers 15 residues. V was cut by 10 bases and J by 5 bases, with 22 bases left in between. The sequence derives from a woman aged 55-70 years with acute or convalescent COVID-19. This chain connects TRBV7-2 to TRBJ2-3, with TRBD2 as a possible D gene (6 bases). The sequenced sample consisted of peripheral blood. The CDR3: CATSGRPGAIDTQYF. Here the CDR3 DNA reads TGTGCCACCTCGGGGAGGCCCGGGGCCATAGATACGCAGTATTTT.